There are a few counts of the clone carrying this T cell receptor beta chain. What it recognizes is unknown. The CDR3 consists of 15 residues. Germline CDR1 and CDR2: SGHAT and FQNNGV. Trimming cost V 5 bases and J 7 bases; bases outside gene matches: 13. This record comes from a study of CD8 T cells in ankylosing spondylitis. Study outcomes and limitations: Ankylosing spondylitis blood seemed to carry a telltale TCR beta motif made of under 10 highly homologous variants. Enrichment of disease-linked clones was reportedly significant in matched ankylosing spondylitis synovial fluid. A CD8+ phenotype characterized the disease-linked clones, which were relatively rare in peripheral blood.

TCRdb itself ran the 5' RACE reads through MiXCR, one entry per CDR3 protein. The table has roughly 470,000 distinct CDR3 sequences, 25% to 30% seen once. Sequences were obtained from blood, either unsorted or a sorted T cell fraction (not recorded which). The TCR sequence derives from a male donor with ankylosing spondylitis. The J gene is TRBJ2-7, the V gene TRBV11-2, with 8 positions matching TRBD2. The CDR3 sequence is CASSPVRAGGGEQYV. The CDR3 nucleotides read TGTGCCAGCAGCCCTGTAAGGGCGGGAGGAGGGGAGCAGTACGTC.